This T cell receptor beta chain was recorded in a study of blood T cell repertoires in COVID-19. The wider study: Material from acute and convalescent COVID-19 was sourced from the United States, Italy and Spain. In each case, the material was cDNA or gDNA derived from T cells, B-cell-depleted T cells, or PBMCs.

Original processing notes: Estimates of nucleated cell counts were drawn from the amplification of reference gene primers. The assay was immunoSEQ multiplex PCR, and TCRdb's table has in-frame clones only and misses some. V, J and clone size derive from that table, while D and trimming were established from the DNA sequence. The data hold more than 45,000 clones, with roughly 89% observed a single time. This clone was found once. Sequencing used peripheral blood. This TCR came from a man aged 65 to 79 with active COVID-19.

CDR3 amino acids: CASSQAQLQTSEAFF. In DNA, the CDR3 is TGTGCCAGCAGCCAAGCTCAGTTACAGACCTCTGAAGCTTTCTTT. The V and J genes are TRBV3-1 (or the pseudogene TRBV3-2) and TRBJ1-1, with unresolved D. The germline gives CDR1 LGHDT, CDR2 YNNKEL (reference sequence). The V and J ends lost 1 base and 6 bases respectively, with 15 bases between them. The CDR3 contains 15 residues.